This TCR beta chain was obtained from a study of blood T cell repertoires in COVID-19. Study as a whole: The United States, Italy and Spain provided the acute and convalescent COVID-19 samples. T cells, B-cell-depleted T cells, or PBMCs supplied cDNA or gDNA.

The authors' processing: Quantification of nucleated cells was approximated via reference gene primer amplification. TCRdb's copy holds only in-frame clones and misses some; the assay was immunoSEQ multiplex PCR. The DNA was the basis for D and trimming; V, J and clone size are from that table. The sample consists of about 170,000 clones, roughly 90% of them appearing once. This TCR was recovered from a man in his forties or fifties with acute or convalescent COVID-19. Material: peripheral blood.

CDR3 in amino acids: CASSLGTGGSNQPQHF. CDR3 nucleotides: TGCGCCAGCAGCTTGGGAACAGGGGGAAGCAATCAGCCCCAGCATTTT. The V gene is TRBV5-1, the J gene TRBJ1-5, with 8 nucleotides matching TRBD1. The CDR3 is 16 amino acids. V trimming: 0 bases; J trimming: 1 base; junction bases outside the gene matches: 3. The germline gives CDR1 SGHRS, CDR2 YFSETQ.